This TCR beta chain is from a study of shared clonotypes between healthy human individuals. Findings and limits, study-wide: Generation probabilities of non-shared clonotypes were lower (relative to those shared by all four donors). In the sorted subsets, rarefaction showed sequencing was incomplete despite large depth.

Over several immunoSEQ plates, each subset's genomic DNA was distributed in even portions. Roughly 33,000 T cell genomes, or approximately 0.2 ug DNA, went into the sorted-subset replicate PCRs. TCRdb's table, derived via immunoSEQ multiplex PCR, lists solely in-frame clones and lacks some. The table includes about 690,000 clones, about 90% detected once. The CDR3 consists of 15 residues. Germline CDR1 reads SGHKS; CDR2 reads YYEKEE (reference sequence). Trimming took 0 bases from V and 4 from J; bases not matched to a gene: 5. Comment on this clone: Its antigen is unknown.

This TCR came from a man aged 18 to 29 in good health. Some clones in this sample may be carry-over from other donors' samples. The source material was memory CD8+ T cells from PBMCs. The subset was: CD45RO+ cells pooled with CCR7-negative TemRA cells. V and J are TRBV5-5 and TRBJ1-1; the match to TRBD1 covers 8 bases. As DNA, the CDR3 is TGTGCCAGCAGCTTGGCAGGGGGCGGTATCACTGAAGCTTTCTTT. Translating gives CASSLAGGGITEAFF.